This note documents a single T cell receptor (beta chain) sequence. Authors' data handling: Amplification of reference gene primers provided the estimated nucleated cell counts. Assay used: immunoSEQ multiplex PCR; TCRdb lists only in-frame clones, some missing. The D gene and trimming were derived from the DNA, and the V and J assignments and clone size from that table. The data hold 60,000 to 90,000 clones, with around 84% observed a single time. The CDR3 spans 13 residues. The germline gives CDR1 MNHEY, CDR2 SVGAGI. V was clipped by 7 bases and J by 5 bases, with 13 bases between them. This sample was taken from a study of blood T cell repertoires in COVID-19. Patients at the Seattle site were enrolled during active infection and followed longitudinally.

V gene TRBV6-5 combines with J gene TRBJ2-3, with D possibly TRBD2 on 5 matching bases. The clonotype originates from a man aged 55 to 70 with COVID-19, enrolled during active disease. Sequencing used peripheral blood. CDR3 nucleotide sequence: TGTGCCAGCACCTCCTCGGGGATAGATACGCAGTATTTT. Translating gives CASTSSGIDTQYF.